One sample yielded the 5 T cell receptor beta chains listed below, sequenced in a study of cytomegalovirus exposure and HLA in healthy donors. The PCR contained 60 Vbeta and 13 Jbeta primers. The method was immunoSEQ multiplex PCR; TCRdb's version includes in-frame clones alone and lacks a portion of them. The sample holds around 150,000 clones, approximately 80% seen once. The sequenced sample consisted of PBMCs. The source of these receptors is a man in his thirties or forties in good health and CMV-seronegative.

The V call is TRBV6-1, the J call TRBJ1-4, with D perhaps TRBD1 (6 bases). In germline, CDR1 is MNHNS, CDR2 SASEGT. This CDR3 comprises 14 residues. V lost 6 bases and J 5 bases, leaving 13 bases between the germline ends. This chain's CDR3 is CASRPGQTNEKLFF. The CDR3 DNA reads TGTGCCAGCAGACCGGGACAAACGAATGAAAAACTGTTTTTT.

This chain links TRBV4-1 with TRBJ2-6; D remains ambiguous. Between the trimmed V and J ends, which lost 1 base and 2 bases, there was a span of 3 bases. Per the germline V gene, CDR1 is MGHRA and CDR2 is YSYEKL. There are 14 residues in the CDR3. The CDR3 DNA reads TGCGCCAGCAGCCAAGGGCCTGGGGCCAACGTCCTGACTTTC. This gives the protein CASSQGPGANVLTF.

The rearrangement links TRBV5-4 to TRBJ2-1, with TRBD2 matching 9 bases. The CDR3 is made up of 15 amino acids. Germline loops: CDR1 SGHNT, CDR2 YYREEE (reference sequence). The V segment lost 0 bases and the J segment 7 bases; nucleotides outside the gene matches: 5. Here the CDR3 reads CASSLGGRAQNEQFF. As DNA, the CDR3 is TGTGCCAGCAGCTTGGGCGGGAGGGCCCAGAATGAGCAGTTCTTC.

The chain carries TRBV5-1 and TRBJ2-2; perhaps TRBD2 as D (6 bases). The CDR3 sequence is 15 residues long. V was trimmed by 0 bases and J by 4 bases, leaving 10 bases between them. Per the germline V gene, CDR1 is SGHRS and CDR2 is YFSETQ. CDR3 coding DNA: TGCGCCAGCAGCTTGGGTCAGGGAGGCACCGGGGAGCTGTTTTTT. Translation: CASSLGQGGTGELFF.

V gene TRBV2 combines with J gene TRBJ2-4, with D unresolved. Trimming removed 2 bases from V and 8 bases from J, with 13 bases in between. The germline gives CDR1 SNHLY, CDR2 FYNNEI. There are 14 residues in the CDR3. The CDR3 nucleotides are TGTGCCAGCAGTGAATTGGTAGATTCGGACATTCAGTACTTC. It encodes CASSELVDSDIQYF.